This passage covers 9 T cell receptor beta chains from one sample sequenced in a study of control samples from healthy donors and cancer patients. Here immunoSEQ multiplex PCR was the method, and the copy in TCRdb shows in-frame clones only, minus some. The sample contains about 150,000 clones, about nine tenths of which appear only once. The specimen was blood. All receptors come from a man in his thirties or forties in good health.

The chain joins TRBV7-2 to TRBJ2-7, with a weak D call TRBD1 (5 bases). The germline gives CDR1 SGHTA, CDR2 FQGNSA. With 5 bases removed from V and 7 bases from J, the gap between germline ends came to 15 bases. The CDR3 extends over 13 amino acids. The CDR3 sequence: CASSPLIAGEQYF. The CDR3 nucleotides are TGTGCCAGCAGCCCACTGATTGCAGGGGAGCAGTACTTC.

On this clone: An end of the junction does not agree with germline; a read error may underlie this. The same CDR3 can be traced to other DNA sequences in this sample. V gene TRBV3-1 (or the pseudogene TRBV3-2) combines with J gene TRBJ2-7, with D possibly matching TRBD2 (5 bases). There are 14 residues in the CDR3. Germline assignment: CDR1 LGHDT and CDR2 YNNKEL (reference sequence). The CDR3 reads CASSQKRPPAEQYF. CDR3 nucleotides: TGCGCCAGCAGCCAGAAGCGGCCCCCCGCCGAGCAGTACTTC.

The rearrangement links TRBV5-4 to TRBJ1-5, with D unresolved. Looked up from germline, CDR1 is SGHNT and CDR2 is YYREEE (reference sequence). V was shortened by 3 bases and J by 4 bases, with 5 bases between the two germline ends. This CDR3 comprises 12 residues. CDR3 nucleotide sequence: TGTGCCAGCAGCTCTCCTAATCAGCCCCAGCATTTT. Translating it yields CASSSPNQPQHF.

The chain joins TRBV9 to TRBJ1-5; no reliable D call. This CDR3 has 13 residues. The germline gives CDR1 SGDLS, CDR2 YYNGEE. Trimming took 3 bases from V and 4 from J, leaving 8 bases between them. The CDR3 here is CASSATTNQPQHF. CDR3 bases: TGTGCCAGCAGCGCAACAACTAATCAGCCCCAGCATTTT.

The chain joins TRBV2 to TRBJ1-4; D remains ambiguous. V was pared by 1 base and J by 6 bases, with 3 bases between. Germline V gene sequence: CDR1 SNHLY, CDR2 FYNNEI. This CDR3 comprises 12 residues. This chain's CDR3 is CASSEGDEKLFF. The CDR3 DNA reads as TGTGCCAGCAGTGAAGGCGATGAAAAACTGTTTTTT.

V is TRBV28 and J is TRBJ1-6, with TRBD1 matching over 10 bases. CDR3 length: 15 amino acids. The germline V gene has CDR1 MDHEN and CDR2 SYDVKM. With V trimmed by 6 bases and J by 8 bases, 7 bases remained unmatched. The CDR3 coding sequence is TGTGCCAGCAGGGGATCCGGGACAGGGGATTCACCCCTCCACTTT. Amino acids: CASRGSGTGDSPLHF.

The chain couples TRBV19 to TRBJ1-1, with 9 positions matching TRBD1. The CDR3 is made up of 15 amino acids. With 3 bases clipped from V and 4 bases from J, the junction kept 6 bases outside the gene matches. Germline V gene data show CDR1 as LNHDA and CDR2 as SQIVND (reference sequence). The CDR3 DNA reads as TGTGCCAGTAGTATCGGGACAGGGATAGGCACTGAAGCTTTCTTT. Translating it yields CASSIGTGIGTEAFF.

This chain uses TRBV5-1 with TRBJ2-7; D is possibly TRBD2 (6 bases). This CDR3 has 15 amino acids. Germline V gene sequence: CDR1 SGHRS, CDR2 YFSETQ. V was pared by 6 bases and J by 1 base, with 17 bases between. CDR3 region: CASKEGLASSYEQYF. CDR3 coding DNA: TGCGCCAGCAAGGAGGGTCTAGCGTCTTCCTACGAGCAGTACTTC.

This clone was seen more than once but under ten times. Sequence at one end of the junction differs from germline and may be a read error. This chain joins TRBV25-1 and TRBJ1-4, with TRBD1 as a possible D gene (5 bases). The CDR3 length is 15 residues. Germline CDR1 reads MGHDK; CDR2 reads SYGVNS. CDR3 region: CASAGGPGNIEELFF. As DNA, the CDR3 is TGTGCCAGCGCCGGTGGGCCAGGGAACATTGAAGAACTGTTTTTT.